This TCR beta chain was retrieved from a study of beta chain features in type 1 diabetes. Study-wide points: PCR might preferentially amplify shorter templates, equally in patients and controls. In every one of the four CD4+ subsets, TCRB CDR3s were moderately but significantly shorter in Type 1 diabetes patients. VDJ junctions from type 1 diabetes patients carried fewer insertions and larger deletions.

Cells sorted by CD45RO/CCR7/CD25/CD127/CD95/CD27 comprised CD4+ naive, central memory, regulatory and stem cell-like memory cells. Purities over 95% were achieved in all sorted populations. In the case of this clone: What it recognizes is unknown.

The entirety of the isolated RNA underwent reverse transcription, so expressed TCRB transcripts were sequenced. Sequencing was performed with immunoSEQ multiplex PCR; in TCRdb, only in-frame clones are kept and a portion is missing. This sample yields 120,000 to 150,000 clones, of which approximately 13% are seen a single time; 1.3% belongs to the top ten. Trimming took off 4 bases at V and 2 bases at J, with 15 bases between the two ends. The germline V gene encodes CDR1 SGHNT and CDR2 YYREEE (reference sequence). The CDR3 has 15 residues. Input material: central memory CD4+ T cells from blood. The J gene is TRBJ1-1, the V gene TRBV5-4; D may be TRBD1 (6 bases). The TCR sequence derives from a man aged 18 to 30 with type 1 diabetes. This CDR3 reads CASSPPTGDNTEAFF. The CDR3 region has the DNA TGTGCCAGCAGCCCCCCGACAGGAGATAACACTGAAGCTTTCTTT.